This T cell receptor beta chain originates from a study of T cells in localized non-small cell lung cancer. This clone was counted between two and nine times. V lost 6 bases, J lost 4 bases, and 10 bases lay in between. The germline gives CDR1 SGHNT, CDR2 YENEEA. CDR3 length: 14 amino acids. Clones were read by immunoSEQ multiplex PCR, and TCRdb kept only the in-frame ones, dropping some. The data contain 2,700 or so clones, 20% to 25% of them singletons. This material consisted of lung tumor tissue, taken before any cancer treatment. The chain recombines TRBV11-3 with TRBJ2-6, with D perhaps matching TRBD1 (6 bases). The sequence was obtained from a male donor older than 55 with stage I lung adenocarcinoma. The CDR3 reads CASSGTRGANVLTF. CDR3 nucleotides: TGTGCCAGCAGTGGGACACGGGGGGCCAACGTCCTGACTTTC.